The T cell receptor beta chain under discussion was sequenced for a study of blood T cell repertoires in COVID-19. At the level of the study: Collection of acute and convalescent COVID-19 samples took place in the United States, Italy and Spain. Sources were T cells, B-cell-depleted T cells, or PBMCs; the material itself was cDNA or gDNA.

Per the germline V gene, CDR1 is GTSNPN and CDR2 is SVGIG (reference sequence). With 0 bases removed from V and 3 bases from J, the gap between germline ends came to 15 bases. The CDR3 contains 16 residues. How the authors handled the data: Amplification from reference gene primers served as the basis for estimated nucleated cell counts. Method: immunoSEQ multiplex PCR; TCRdb's copy keeps in-frame clones and lacks some. V, J and clone size are taken as reported in that table, and D and trimming were inferred from the DNA itself. The table includes fewer than 30,000 clones, over 75% detected once. This clonotype was obtained from a human donor in a cohort sampled during active COVID-19. The chain is built from TRBV30 and TRBJ1-5; D is unclear. The source material was peripheral blood. This chain's CDR3 is CAWSVSGRLPNQPQHF. CDR3 bases: TGTGCCTGGAGTGTATCAGGCCGGTTACCCAATCAGCCCCAGCATTTT.